This entry is about one T cell receptor beta chain. The antigen is not known. RNA totalling roughly 0.5 to 1 ug underwent reverse transcription with random hexamers. It was immunoSEQ multiplex PCR that amplified TCR beta CDR3 across 54 Vbeta and 13 Jbeta. TCRdb reanalysed the immunoSEQ multiplex PCR reads using MiXCR and keeps one entry per CDR3 protein. The sample lists 100,000 to 150,000 distinct CDR3 sequences, around 96% occurring once. This specimen belongs to a study of CD8 T cells in Susac syndrome. Study-level results: A relatively small number of individuals underwent TCR sequencing and HLA analysis.

The CD8+ and CD4+ T cells were isolated magnetically using a negative isolation approach, whereas the TEMRA cells were enriched by FACS. The V segment lost 0 bases and the J segment 5 bases; nucleotides outside the gene matches: 8. The CDR3 runs to 17 residues. CDR1 SGHRS and CDR2 YFSETQ come from the germline V gene. Sample: CD4+ T cells from PBMCs. The receptor was isolated from a human donor in good health. V gene TRBV5-1 combines with J gene TRBJ2-3; 11 nucleotides match TRBD1. The CDR3 nucleotides read TGCGCCAGCAGCTTGGACCCTCCGGGACAGGGGGGAGATACGCAGTATTTT. It codes for CASSLDPPGQGGDTQYF.